This T cell receptor beta chain came from a study of cytomegalovirus exposure and HLA in healthy donors (TCRdb year 2017). Notes on the research overall: An earlier analysis of some 600 of the donors reported 250 to 350 Gb of sequence data and 117 million unique TCR beta sequences obtained from 150 million to 200 million T cells. The T cell repertoires of some 700 subjects were profiled by immunosequencing and related to cytomegalovirus serostatus. To predict cytomegalovirus infection status, the study combined high-throughput TCR immunosequencing, statistical association of individual TCRs with disease status, and machine learning. Donor age, sex, ethnicity and CMV serostatus were compiled together with the repertoire data. The number of donors typed differed by locus, with about 629-640 for A, B, C, DRB1 and DQB1, approximately 500 for DQA1, about 610 for DPA1, and 472 for DPB1. HLA typing included class I and class II loci at four-digit resolution. A later genetic analysis used genome-wide SNP genotypes for about 65% of the 666 donors, treating that subset as a discovery cohort. On average, about 200,000 unique TCR beta nucleotide sequences were sequenced per donor among a few hundred genotyped donors of the cohort, with around 19% of those sequences being non-productive. In a later analysis, previously published TCR beta repertoires from some 640 donors were re-analyzed and high-resolution HLA genotyping was added so that TCR occurrence patterns could be studied. The study aimed to test whether cataloging public T cell receptors could reveal signatures of past pathogen exposure. About five DR-DQ haplotypes were treated as single units for association and clustering because of strong linkage in the cohort. A separate validation cohort of roughly 130 different subjects was used in addition to the roughly 670-subject first cohort. Of the roughly 390 genotyped donors, approximately 83% fell in the genetic ancestry cluster associated with self-reported Caucasian donors. About 280 gigabases of sequencing data and approximately 92 million unique TCR sequences made up an early release that covered nearly 650 HLA-typed donors. To decide whether each TCR beta V gene segment behaved as functional or pseudogenic, an earlier analysis of several hundred of the donors relied on high-throughput TCR beta sequencing. All discovery cohort repertoires had been generated using a single sequencing platform. Rather than using new phenotypic data, the later analysis identified candidate immune exposures from TCR beta sequences and from how often those sequences occurred across donors.

The protocol used for the library was the immunoSEQ multiplex PCR assay. A mixture of 60 forward primers for TCR Vbeta segments and 13 reverse primers for TCR Jbeta segments was used in the multiplex PCR. The CDR3 region of rearranged TCR beta genes was amplified from genomic DNA by a multiplex PCR assay. The Illumina HiSeq System was used to sequence the amplified TCR beta libraries as 87-base-pair reads. Per the source publication's procedure: A later analysis counted about 80 million unique TCR beta chains across the 700 or so repertoires, and some 11 million of these chains were shared by at least two donors. To remove PCR and sequencing errors, raw reads were error-corrected and collapsed into unique sequences using a nearest-neighbor algorithm that merged closely related sequences. CDR3 sequences were aligned to IMGT reference sequences to assign V, D and J gene segments. Each retained sequence needed at least a six-nucleotide match to both a V gene segment and a J gene segment. A rearrangement counted as productive if the CDR3 had no stop codons and remained in frame with V and J, and every other rearrangement counted as non-productive. Following IMGT convention, CDR3 was defined as the stretch from the second conserved V-encoded cysteine to the conserved J-encoded phenylalanine. Sequences without an unambiguous match to a single V gene segment were excluded from the earlier analysis of about 600 of the donors. An earlier analysis of several hundred of the donors classified V segments as functional when productive rearrangements were above 56.7% and as segregating when the standard deviation between donors was above 5%. A statistical classification framework was built for diagnosing cytomegalovirus status from the catalog of TCR beta chain sequences. V and J gene assignment, in a later analysis, came from comparing TCR nucleotide sequences with IMGT/GENE-DB human TR gene sequences. A later analysis assigned CDR3 sequences and most-parsimonious VDJ recombination scenarios with the TCRdist pipeline. In a later analysis, each TCR beta chain was defined by its CDR3 amino acid sequence together with its V-gene family, and reads without a unique V-gene family were excluded. A later analysis removed 550 to 700 highly shared, low-generation-probability nucleotide sequences to deal with suspected cross-contamination and a sequencing artifact. For each public chain, a later analysis derived a clonal expansion index from normalized ranks of inferred template counts within each repertoire. A later analysis computed generation probabilities with a VDJ recombination model fitted to out-of-frame rearrangements, and checked the results against IGoR. In a later analysis, hypergeometric tests were used to score TCR-TCR, TCR-HLA and TCR-CMV co-occurrence, with a repertoire-size bias correction applied to TCR pairs. To estimate false discovery rates, a later analysis permuted the HLA or CMV assignments 20 times. In a later analysis, co-occurring TCRs were grouped using DBSCAN, with TCRdist sequence similarity added in when clustering inside HLA-allele-positive subsets. Co-occurrence clustering excluded repertoires with fewer than 30,000 or more than 120,000 public chains, plus five with anomalous nucleotide sharing. As stored in TCRdb, this immuneACCESS dataset retains in-frame rearrangements with V and J assigned. A fraction of the clones does not appear; measured against another copy, unresolved V genes explain less than half of the discrepancy, and the remainder lacks a known reason. V, J and clone size are taken as reported in that table, and D and trimming were inferred from the DNA itself. In this sample the table shows some 90,000 clones, 76% of which occur a single time. Just over 3% of the sample goes to the ten largest clones.

V ends up 3 bases short and J 6 bases short, with an unmatched junction base count of 14. The CDR3 measures 17 amino acids from cysteine to phenylalanine. Here the CDR3 DNA is all that survives: 51 bases in frame from base 1. CDR1 MNHEY and CDR2 SMNVEV were looked up in the germline V gene (reference sequence). About this clone itself: No cognate antigen has been identified for it. No qualities accompany the bases; no much larger clone lies one base away.

Here is what the overall study found, with its caveats: A further reported finding was that TCR beta sequences accurately predicted the HLA-A and HLA-B alleles for most subjects in the first cohort. Strong co-occurrence of HLA alleles, especially DR and DQ, made assigning TCR associations to individual alleles difficult. According to a later analysis, TCR association rates differed among HLA loci, with DRB1 alleles showing the most associated TCRs and HLA-C alleles showing the fewest. Across donors, most TCR sequences were observed very rarely, whereas some public TCRs were present in many individuals. In a later analysis, most CMV-associated TCR beta chains were found to appear HLA-restricted, with HLA associations seemingly driven largely by CMV exposure. The sequencing pipeline was judged likely to have produced a cluster of highly shared sequence variants as a technical artifact. An association between a missense DCLRE1C variant and V-gene and J-gene trimming of TCR beta chains was found in a later genetic analysis and replicated in an independent cohort. In this cohort, only TCR beta chains were sequenced, and detectable features were limited by the absence of alpha or paired-chain data. Immune exposure information for the cohort was limited to CMV serostatus. Compared with equally common non-associated chains, HLA-associated TCR beta chains in a later analysis were more clonally expanded and had lower generation probabilities. The presence/absence analyses assumed that sequencing depth was roughly uniform across donors, and that assumption may not be true. In a later analysis, 15,000 to 20,000 TCR beta sequences were associated with specific HLA alleles at a false discovery rate of 0.05. In vitro tests confirmed that a few of the cytomegalovirus-associated TCR beta chains recognize cytomegalovirus antigens. The classifier was reported to diagnose cytomegalovirus status with high specificity and sensitivity in both the original and validation cohorts. Because HLA typing was missing for some donors at each locus, association tests included only the typed subset. Linkage disequilibrium might explain the correlated functional status among segregating V segments, but an unknown experimental factor could not be ruled out. Some IMGT-functional V segments, including TRBV6-2 and TRBV6-3, could not be distinguished by the 87-base-pair reads and were therefore excluded. Several of the top co-occurrence clusters appeared to be linked to parvovirus B19, influenza, CMV and Epstein-Barr virus, according to a later analysis. The authors suggested that the approach could potentially be extended to other disease states and immunological phenotypes. Compared with the 666-donor mean, donors in an Asian-associated ancestry cluster had fewer N-insertions in productive TCRs, according to a later genetic analysis. The study gave a list of about 170 TCR beta chains associated with cytomegalovirus. In an earlier analysis of around 500 of the donors, most TCR beta V segments appeared in productive rearrangements about 87% or about 30% of the time, broadly matching IMGT annotations. Because counts were too low, more than 15 rarely observed V segments, including chromosome 9 orphons, were left out of the earlier analysis of about 620 of the donors.

The cohort comprised hundreds of healthy bone marrow donors. All cohort members were sampled while nominally healthy, although unrecorded immune exposures were likely present. The donor was CMV seronegative and was included in the group of over 300 seronegative cohort members. Each donor provided a peripheral blood sample, and peripheral blood mononuclear cells were used for TCR beta sequencing. Genomic DNA was extracted from the blood cell samples with the Qiagen DNeasy Blood Extraction Kit. Sequenced sample: PBMCs. Here the chain combines TRBV27 and TRBJ1-2; 9 nucleotides in the junction match TRBD1. This receptor was identified in a man aged 40-55 years in good health and CMV-seronegative. The DNA is TGTGCCAGCAGTTTCGGGACAGGGTTACCCCATTTGGATGGCTACACCTTC. It encodes CASSFGTGLPHLDGYTF.